This passage covers 23 T cell receptor beta chains from one sample sequenced in a study of shared clonotypes between healthy human individuals (dated by TCRdb to 2020 to 2022). The library came from the immunoSEQ multiplex PCR assay. TCRdb provides this immuneACCESS table in a form limited to in-frame rearrangements. Some clones are lacking; in checked studies, under half of them reflect an unresolved V gene, and why the rest are absent is not known. The sample yields roughly 770,000 clones; 95% to 97% were counted once. Of the sample, less than 0.25% is held by the ten largest clones. CD8 naive samples were obtained by positive selection for CCR7 among CD45RO-negative cells, yielding a CD45RA+CCR7+ population from which TemRA cells were excluded. The source material was naive CD8+ T cells sorted from blood. The cell subset or site label here, explained by the study, means: CD45RA+CCR7+. These TCRs come from a man aged 30 to 45 in good health.

As for this clone: This specimen includes other DNA sequences encoding the same CDR3. The CDR3 bases are TGTGCCACCAGCAGAGAAAACACTGAAGCTTTCTTT. Its protein is CATSRENTEAFF. This chain uses TRBV15 with TRBJ1-1; D call uncertain. Per the germline V gene, CDR1 is LNHNV and CDR2 is YYDKDF (reference sequence). There are 12 residues in the CDR3. Deletions cut 0 bases from V and 2 bases from J, with 1 base between.

This chain connects TRBV15 to TRBJ2-3; TRBD2 agrees at 9 bases. Germline loops: CDR1 LNHNV, CDR2 YYDKDF (reference sequence). This CDR3 region has 16 residues. V trimming: 0 bases; J trimming: 2 bases; junction bases outside the gene matches: 3. The chain's CDR3 is CATSRDASGDTDTQYF. CDR3 coding DNA: TGTGCCACCAGCAGAGACGCTAGCGGGGACACAGATACGCAGTATTTT.

CDR3 in DNA: TGTGCCAGCAGTTTGGTACTCCAGACCGGCTCCTACGAGCAGTACTTC. Its translation: CASSLVLQTGSYEQYF. The chain combines TRBV28 with TRBJ2-7; no definite D call. The germline V gene encodes CDR1 MDHEN and CDR2 SYDVKM. There are 16 residues in the CDR3. The V gene lost 3 bases and the J gene lost 0 bases, with 15 bases spanning the gap.

The J gene is TRBJ2-7, the V gene TRBV15; unclear D gene. Germline loops: CDR1 LNHNV, CDR2 YYDKDF (reference sequence). Trimming removed 0 bases at V and 3 bases at J, with 6 bases between. The CDR3 length is 13 residues. This CDR3 is CATSRDQVYEQYF. The CDR3 DNA follows: TGTGCCACCAGCAGAGACCAGGTCTACGAGCAGTACTTC.

V gene TRBV7-9 combines with J gene TRBJ2-1, with D hard to call. V lost 3 bases and J 5 bases, leaving 14 bases between the germline ends. CDR1 is SEHNR and CDR2 is FQNEAQ in the germline V gene (reference sequence). This CDR3 region has 15 residues. In nucleotides, the CDR3 is TGTGCCAGCAGCTTGGGCGCTCCCCCCAACAATGAGCAGTTCTTC. Its translation: CASSLGAPPNNEQFF.

This clone was picked up one time. The chain uses TRBV14 and TRBJ2-1; the D gene is possibly TRBD1 (5 bases). Germline loops: CDR1 SGHDN, CDR2 FVKESK. Trimming removed 4 bases at V and 0 bases at J, with 16 bases between. This CDR3 spans 17 amino acids. The CDR3 DNA is TGTGCCAGCAGCCTTAAATCCAGGGCCCTCTCCTACAATGAGCAGTTCTTC. It is translated as CASSLKSRALSYNEQFF.

The chain has TRBV11-3 and TRBJ2-1, with D perhaps given as TRBD1 or TRBD2 (6 bases each). The CDR3 length is 18 residues. Germline V gives CDR1 SGHNT, CDR2 YENEEA. Trimming removed 6 bases at V and 0 bases at J, with 21 bases between. This CDR3 is CASSSEGRGLSSYNEQFF. The CDR3 nucleotides are TGTGCCAGCAGTTCGGAAGGACGGGGGCTAAGCTCCTACAATGAGCAGTTCTTC.

The chain employs TRBV27 and TRBJ2-7, with 8 nucleotides matching TRBD1. The germline gives CDR1 MNHEY, CDR2 SMNVEV (reference sequence). The CDR3 extends over 16 amino acids. J gave up 5 bases and V 6 bases, and 15 bases lay outside the gene matches. CDR3 residues: CASSPSRGQGTDEQYF. CDR3 DNA: TGTGCCAGCAGCCCCTCCCGAGGACAGGGTACCGACGAGCAGTACTTC.

The chain has TRBV5-4 and TRBJ2-7; TRBD2 matches at 9 bases. Germline V gives CDR1 SGHNT, CDR2 YYREEE (reference sequence). V was pared by 2 bases and J by 6 bases, with 3 bases of the junction left unmatched. CDR3 length equals 13 residues. This chain's CDR3 is CASSFGSGSEQYF. The CDR3 nucleotides read TGTGCCAGCAGCTTCGGTAGCGGGAGCGAGCAGTACTTC. Supplemented by reference TRBV5-4 and TRBJ2-7, the full variable domain reads ETGVTQSPTHLIKTRGQQVTLRCSSQSGHNTVSWYQQALGQGPQFIFQYYREEENGRGNFPPRFSGLQFPNYSSELNVNALELDDSALYLCASSFGSGSEQYFGPGTRLTVT.

CDR3 region: CSVDEEGKGYGYTF. The CDR3 DNA reads TGCAGCGTTGACGAGGAGGGCAAGGGCTATGGCTACACCTTC. The rearrangement uses TRBV29-1 and TRBJ1-2, with D unclear. V shed 3 bases and J shed 4 bases, with 15 bases lying between them. This CDR3 spans 14 amino acids. Per the germline V gene, CDR1 is SQVTM and CDR2 is ANQGSEA. The whole variable domain, remainder taken from reference TRBV29-1 and TRBJ1-2, is SAVISQKPSRDICQRGTSLTIQCQVDSQVTMMFWYRQQPGQSLTLIATANQGSEATYESGFVIDKFPISRPNLTFSTLTVSNMSPEDSSIYLCSVDEEGKGYGYTFGSGTRLTVV.

As for this clone: An end of the junction differs from the germline gene, which may be a read error. The V call is TRBV20-1, the J call TRBJ2-7, with D unclear. The CDR3 has 9 residues. CDR1 is DFQATT and CDR2 is SNEGSKA in the germline V gene (reference sequence). The CDR3 region has the DNA TGCAGTGCTAGGGACCCCACAATCTTC. Encoded protein: CSARDPTIF.

Here the CDR3 reads CASSPWSGYNEQFF. In nucleotides, the CDR3 is TGTGCCAGCAGTCCCTGGTCCGGGTACAATGAGCAGTTCTTC. The rearrangement joins TRBV28 to TRBJ2-1; D call uncertain. V was trimmed by 5 bases and J by 4 bases, leaving 12 bases between them. This CDR3 is 14 amino acids long. CDR1 is MDHEN, CDR2 SYDVKM, per germline.

This chain links TRBV27 with TRBJ2-5; D is uncertain. Trimming removed 3 bases from V and 4 bases from J, with 15 bases in between. This CDR3 spans 15 amino acids. Germline lookup yields CDR1 MNHEY and CDR2 SMNVEV (reference sequence). CDR3 amino acids: CASSFSSTRSETQYF. CDR3 sequence (DNA): TGTGCCAGCAGTTTTTCCAGCACGCGTTCAGAGACCCAGTACTTC.

J is TRBJ1-2 and V is TRBV7-9, with no clear D. The CDR3 is 13 amino acids. The germline V gene encodes CDR1 SEHNR and CDR2 FQNEAQ (reference sequence). V was cut by 6 bases and J by 7 bases, with 15 bases left in between. This CDR3 is CASRPEGGSGYTF. CDR3 DNA sequence: TGTGCCAGCAGACCCGAGGGAGGTAGTGGCTACACCTTC.

The V gene is TRBV10-3, the J gene TRBJ1-4; TRBD1 is a possible D gene (5 bases). The CDR3 contains 13 residues. V lost 9 bases and J lost 4, with 12 bases in between. The germline gives CDR1 ENHRY, CDR2 SYGVKD. CDR3: CAIRDLVNEKLFF. The CDR3, as DNA: TGTGCCATTCGGGACCTTGTTAATGAAAAACTGTTTTTT.

The V and J genes are TRBV27 and TRBJ2-3; D perhaps matches TRBD2 (5 bases). Germline V lookup: CDR1 MNHEY, CDR2 SMNVEV (reference sequence). The ends were cut back, 2 bases at V and 6 bases at J, with 15 bases in the middle. The CDR3 covers 15 residues. CDR3 sequence reads: CASSLVRGLKDTQYF. CDR3 coding DNA: TGTGCCAGCAGTTTAGTTCGCGGGCTCAAGGATACGCAGTATTTT.

The chain has TRBV29-1 and TRBJ2-3; 8 bases map to TRBD2. J gave up 2 bases and V 4 bases, and 5 bases lay outside the gene matches. This CDR3 is 14 amino acids long. In germline, CDR1 is SQVTM, CDR2 ANQGSEA. The DNA for the CDR3 is TGCAGCGTTGGGTTAGCGGGATACACAGATACGCAGTATTTT. Encoded protein: CSVGLAGYTDTQYF.

This chain links TRBV7-3 with TRBJ1-1; D gene uncertain. CDR3 length: 15 amino acids. With 5 bases removed from V and 0 bases from J, the gap between germline ends came to 13 bases. Germline V gives CDR1 SGHTA, CDR2 FQGTGA. CDR3 amino acids: CASSRVRTVNTEAFF. The DNA for the CDR3 is TGTGCCAGCAGCCGTGTGAGGACGGTGAACACTGAAGCTTTCTTT.

V is TRBV7-9 and J is TRBJ2-3; no clear D. This CDR3 comprises 12 residues. V was trimmed by 4 bases and J by 4 bases, leaving 6 bases between them. Germline-derived CDR1 and CDR2 are SEHNR and FQNEAQ (reference sequence). The CDR3 is CASSSPADTQYF. The CDR3 nucleotides are TGTGCCAGCAGCTCGCCGGCAGATACGCAGTATTTT.

The chain joins TRBV10-3 to TRBJ2-1, with D perhaps TRBD1 or TRBD2 (5 bases each). The V gene's germline CDR1 is ENHRY and CDR2 SYGVKD. V was pared by 3 bases and J by 3 bases, with 15 bases between. This CDR3 is built from 16 residues. Here the CDR3 reads CAISDPPGDGYNEQFF. The CDR3 DNA sequence: TGTGCCATCAGTGATCCTCCCGGGGACGGCTACAATGAGCAGTTCTTC.

The rearrangement joins TRBV5-3 to TRBJ2-4, with D uncertain. TRBV5-3 counts as an open reading frame of uncertain function. This CDR3 spans 13 amino acids. The V end lost 5 bases, the J end lost 4 bases, and 10 bases lay between the germline ends. The CDR3 nucleotides read TGTGCCAGAAGTAATACAGAAAAAAACATTCAGTACTTC. This encodes CARSNTEKNIQYF.

The chain carries TRBV7-2 and TRBJ2-1, with a tentative D call TRBD1 (5 bases). The CDR3 has 15 amino acids. The germline gives CDR1 SGHTA, CDR2 FQGNSA. V was pared by 4 bases and J by 5 bases, with 15 bases between. CDR3 sequence: CASSSFPLGDNEQFF. CDR3 coding DNA: TGTGCCAGCAGCTCATTTCCCCTAGGGGACAATGAGCAGTTCTTC.

V usage is TRBV29-1 and J usage is TRBJ1-2; 7 bases match TRBD1. CDR1 and CDR2 from the germline V gene are SQVTM and ANQGSEA. V was clipped by 4 bases and J by 10 bases; unmatched bases: 12. The CDR3 sequence is 13 residues long. The CDR3 nucleotides are TGCAGCGTTGGGACAGGTTTGAAGCGCGCCTACACCTTC. Amino acid sequence: CSVGTGLKRAYTF.